Each of the 13 T cell receptor beta chains below was sequenced from the same sample in a study of T-cell reconstitution after alpha-beta-depleted transplantation in children. Unique molecular identifiers were built into the TCRbeta library. A single record per CDR3 protein comes from TCRdb applying MiXCR to the PCR reads. The sample comprises some 640,000 distinct CDR3 sequences, 16% of which are singletons, and 1.1% rests with the top ten. The sequences come from PBMCs from the stem cell graft donor, collected from the stem cell graft. The receptors here all came from a human donor who donated a stem cell graft to a child with acute myeloid leukemia.

This clonotype has a handful of counts. The genes are TRBV12-3 or TRBV12-4 and TRBJ1-5, with a weak D call TRBD1 (6 bases). The CDR3 contains 16 residues. V was trimmed by 5 bases and J by 0 bases, leaving 14 bases between them. The DNA for the CDR3 is TGTGCCAGCAGTGAAATCGGGACAACTAGCAATCAGCCCCAGCATTTT. This translates into CASSEIGTTSNQPQHF.

This clonotype appeared many times. This chain links TRBV20-1 with TRBJ1-1, with D possibly matching TRBD1 (5 bases). Germline V gives CDR1 DFQATT, CDR2 SNEGSKA (reference sequence). The germline V and J ends were trimmed by 6 bases and 1 base, with 12 bases remaining between them. The CDR3 length is 13 residues. CDR3 sequence reads: CSAEGRENTEAFF. The CDR3 region has the DNA TGCAGTGCGGAGGGACGGGAGAACACTGAAGCTTTCTTT.

This chain links TRBV4-3 with TRBJ1-6; D is possibly TRBD1 (6 bases). Trimming shortened V by 0 bases and J by 4 bases, and 10 bases separated the two germline ends. CDR3 length: 16 amino acids. Germline CDR1 is LGHNA and CDR2 is YSLEER. The CDR3 here is CASSQEPTGYNSPLHF. The CDR3 DNA reads as TGCGCCAGCAGCCAAGAGCCGACAGGTTATAATTCACCCCTCCACTTT.

As regards this clonotype: With a much larger clone just one base away, this may be a read error. V usage is TRBV20-1 and J usage is TRBJ2-2; D uncertain. The CDR3 is 14 residues long. The V end was cut by 5 bases, the J end by 2 bases, with 12 bases between. Germline V gene lookup returns CDR1 DFQATT and CDR2 SNEGSKA (reference sequence). The CDR3 DNA reads TGCAGTGCTCCTTGTACTACTAACACCGGGGAGCTGTTTTTT. The encoded protein is CSAPCTTNTGELFF.

This clonotype has only a few counts. V and J are TRBV24-1 and TRBJ1-5, with 7 bases aligning to TRBD1. After removal of 9 bases from V and 2 bases from J, the junction contained 6 bases not matched to a gene. Germline V CDR1 and CDR2: KGHDR, SFDVKD. This CDR3 comprises 14 residues. This CDR3 is CATQQGFGNQPQHF. The CDR3 DNA is TGTGCCACCCAACAGGGGTTCGGCAATCAGCCCCAGCATTTT.

This clonotype was seen a few times. The chain employs TRBV10-1 and TRBJ2-3; D call uncertain. The CDR3 is made up of 16 amino acids. Germline lookup yields CDR1 WNHNN and CDR2 SYGVQD (reference sequence). Trimming shortened V by 0 bases and J by 2 bases, and 12 bases separated the two germline ends. CDR3 coding DNA: TGCGCCAGCAGTGAGTCGTTGCAGATTACCACAGATACGCAGTATTTT. Its translation: CASSESLQITTDTQYF.

This clonotype was seen only a few times. This chain links TRBV24-1 with TRBJ2-5, with 7 bases identical to TRBD1. The germline gives CDR1 KGHDR, CDR2 SFDVKD. The ends lost 1 base at V and 1 base at J; junction bases unmatched: 5. This CDR3 contains 16 residues. The CDR3 bases are TGTGCCACCAGTGATTTAGGCCAGGGGGTCCAAGAGACCCAGTACTTC. This codes for CATSDLGQGVQETQYF.

A few counts support this clonotype. The rearrangement uses TRBV5-1 and TRBJ2-2; no clear D gene. Between the trimmed V and J ends, which lost 1 base and 0 bases, there was a span of 10 bases. CDR3 size: 16 residues. Germline V gene lookup returns CDR1 SGHRS and CDR2 YFSETQ. Here the CDR3 DNA reads TGCGCCAGCAGCTTGAATATCGGTCCGAACACCGGGGAGCTGTTTTTT. Its protein is CASSLNIGPNTGELFF.

This clonotype has just a few counts. V usage is TRBV20-1 and J usage is TRBJ1-1, with D possibly TRBD1 on 5 matching bases. There are 12 residues in the CDR3. CDR1 is DFQATT, CDR2 SNEGSKA, per germline (reference sequence). DNA for the CDR3: TGCAGATTAGACAGTTTTAACACTGAAGCTTTCTTT. Encoded protein: CRLDSFNTEAFF.

This clonotype was seen a few times. The chain links TRBV18 to TRBJ1-2; tentatively, D is TRBD1 (6 bases). Germline CDR1 and CDR2: KGHSH and LQKENI. This CDR3 comprises 15 residues. V gave up 6 bases and J gave up 0 bases, with 14 bases separating them. The CDR3 nucleotides read TGTGCCAGCTCCCGAGGGGGATCTCCTAACTATGGCTACACCTTC. It encodes CASSRGGSPNYGYTF.

This clonotype was observed at least ten times. The rearrangement joins TRBV13 to TRBJ2-7, with 9 bases matching TRBD1. V gave up 5 bases and J gave up 1 base; unmatched junction bases: 6. The CDR3 consists of 15 residues. Germline CDR1 is PRHDT and CDR2 is FYEKMQ (reference sequence). CDR3 region: CASSPGTGRSYEQYF. The CDR3, as DNA: TGTGCCAGCAGCCCGGGGACAGGGAGGTCCTACGAGCAGTACTTC.

This clonotype was found a few times. The chain recombines TRBV4-3 with TRBJ1-1; TRBD1 is a possible D gene (5 bases). Germline lookup yields CDR1 LGHNA and CDR2 YSLEER. Deletions cut 4 bases from V and 11 bases from J, with 17 bases between. This CDR3 region has 13 residues. Here the CDR3 DNA reads TGCGCCAGCAGCCTTCTTCGTGGGGGGGGGGCTTTCTTT. Protein product: CASSLLRGGGAFF.

This clonotype appeared many times. The chain recombines TRBV29-1 with TRBJ2-5; 11 nucleotides line up with TRBD1. Germline trimming cut 7 bases from V and 1 base from J; bases unmatched to any gene: 11. The CDR3 length is 16 residues. CDR1 is SQVTM and CDR2 is ANQGSEA in the germline V gene. CDR3 in DNA: TGCAGCGCCGGACGGGCGGGACAGGGGGTCCAAGAGACCCAGTACTTC. This codes for CSAGRAGQGVQETQYF.